These 2 T cell receptor beta chains were sequenced from one sample in a study of CDR3 diversity in severe acne (dated by TCRdb to the late 2010s). Library construction relied on PCR. The sample was run on an Illumina HiSeq 2000. TCRdb cleaned the public reads at Q25 with fastp, built clones with MiXCR and kept in-frame beta chains. Rows merge per CDR3 protein into single entries with the most common DNA and genes. This sample is represented by 97,000 or so distinct CDR3 sequences; around 53% of them were singletons. Around 12% of the sample rests with the top ten. The sample consisted of blood. The source is a male donor with acne.

Many counts were recorded for this clonotype. V usage is TRBV7-9 and J usage is TRBJ1-1, with D possibly matching TRBD1 (5 bases). Looked up from germline, CDR1 is SEHNR and CDR2 is FQNEAQ (reference sequence). The CDR3 extends over 16 amino acids. V was pared by 1 base and J by 5 bases, with 17 bases between. The CDR3 DNA is TGTGCCAGCAGCTTAGTGGGGGTGGGGATGAGGACTGAAGCTTTCTTT. Encoded protein: CASSLVGVGMRTEAFF. Supplemented by reference TRBV7-9 and TRBJ1-1, the full variable domain reads DTGVSQNPRHKITKRGQNVTFRCDPISEHNRLYWYRQTLGQGPEFLTYFQNEAQLEKSRLLSDRFSAERPKGSFSTLEIQRTEQGDSAMYLCASSLVGVGMRTEAFFGQGTRLTVV.

Note on this clonotype: This sequence may be a read error, since a much larger clone differs from it by one base. The chain has TRBV19 and TRBJ2-3, with unresolved D. The J call is in doubt because the DNA end fits TRBJ1-5 better. The germline CDR1 and CDR2 sequences are LNHDA and SQIVND (reference sequence). This CDR3 has 13 residues. CDR3 region: CASRAASTDTQHF. The CDR3 DNA is TGTGCCAGTAGGGCAGCTAGCACAGATACGCAGCATTTT.